The 19 T cell receptor beta chains below come from one sample, sequenced in a study of post-analysis software for immune sequencing data. TCR beta cDNA libraries had unique molecular identifiers. TCRdb reprocessed the PCR reads via MiXCR and lists one record per CDR3 protein. The sample holds roughly 800,000 distinct CDR3 sequences, roughly 58% seen once. The study's findings and limits: Included in a set of roughly five TRBV segments more frequent in patients than controls were TRBV5-6, TRBV5-1 and TRBV20-1.

For these TCRs, the target antigens are not known. Input material: blood. These receptors all come from a girl aged 5-17 years with multiple sclerosis.

V usage is TRBV13 and J usage is TRBJ2-5; D possibly corresponds to TRBD1 (6 bases). From germline, CDR1 is PRHDT and CDR2 FYEKMQ (reference sequence). This CDR3 comprises 14 residues. V was trimmed by 3 bases and J by 4 bases, leaving 12 bases between them. The CDR3 bases are TGTGCCAGCAGCTTGCAGGGGTTGAGAGAGACCCAGTACTTC. Translating gives CASSLQGLRETQYF.

V and J are TRBV29-1 and TRBJ2-1, with a possible D match to TRBD1 (6 bases). The CDR3 has 15 residues. Trimming pared 6 bases from V and 3 bases from J, leaving 18 bases between. The germline gives CDR1 SQVTM, CDR2 ANQGSEA. As DNA, the CDR3 is TGCAGCGTGGTAGGGGGTATTCCCTACTACAATGAGCAGTTCTTC. This sequence encodes CSVVGGIPYYNEQFF.

The chain is built from TRBV12-3 or TRBV12-4 and TRBJ2-6, with unresolved D. The V gene lost 6 bases and the J gene lost 4 bases, with 13 bases spanning the gap. This CDR3 contains 15 residues. CDR3 protein: CASSFSPAGANVLTF. In DNA form, the CDR3 reads TGTGCCAGCAGCTTCAGCCCGGCAGGGGCCAACGTCCTGACTTTC.

The chain has TRBV7-8 and TRBJ2-7; weak D call: TRBD1 (6 bases). Trimming stripped 6 bases from V and 3 bases from J, with 12 bases between. Germline-derived CDR1 and CDR2 are SGHVS and FQNEAQ. The CDR3 totals 13 residues. The CDR3 reads CASSRDRIYEQYF. The CDR3 DNA sequence: TGTGCCAGCAGTCGCGACAGGATCTACGAGCAGTACTTC.

The sample holds a few counts of this clonotype. The chain employs TRBV5-1 and TRBJ2-7; 10 bases fit TRBD2. With the DNA end fitting TRBJ2-5 better, the J assignment may be wrong. This CDR3 spans 17 amino acids. Germline V lookup: CDR1 SGHRS, CDR2 YFSETQ. The CDR3 protein is CASSLVSSGRKRETQYF. The CDR3 DNA is TGCGCCAGCAGCTTGGTGTCTAGCGGGAGAAAGCGAGAGACCCAGTACTTC.

This rearrangement joins TRBV6-6 to TRBJ1-4; D is unresolved. This CDR3 has 14 residues. Germline V gives CDR1 MNHNY, CDR2 SVGAGI (reference sequence). Trimming left V 7 bases short and J 7 bases short, with 16 bases between. In DNA, the CDR3 is TGTGCCAGCAAGATCGGAGGGCGCGTTGAAAAACTGTTTTTT. Protein sequence: CASKIGGRVEKLFF.

V gene TRBV5-4 combines with J gene TRBJ2-1; 13 bases match TRBD2. V gave up 5 bases and J gave up 0 bases; unmatched junction bases: 8. The CDR3 contains 18 residues. From germline, CDR1 is SGHNT and CDR2 YYREEE (reference sequence). This CDR3 reads CASRPGTSGTLSYNEQFF. The DNA for the CDR3 is TGTGCCAGCAGACCCGGGACTAGCGGGACCCTCTCCTACAATGAGCAGTTCTTC.

The genes are TRBV7-2 and TRBJ2-1, with TRBD2 identical over 10 bases. This CDR3 is built from 13 residues. The J segment lost 6 bases and the V segment lost 8 bases, leaving 4 bases of the junction unmatched. Germline assignment: CDR1 SGHTA and CDR2 FQGNSA. This CDR3 is CASQAGGPNEQFF. The CDR3 DNA reads TGTGCCAGCCAAGCGGGAGGGCCCAATGAGCAGTTCTTC.

The rearrangement uses TRBV7-9 and TRBJ2-3; no firm D call. Germline V lookup: CDR1 SEHNR, CDR2 FQNEAQ (reference sequence). The CDR3 is 15 amino acids. V gave up 4 bases and J gave up 4 bases, with 15 bases separating them. The DNA for the CDR3 is TGTGCCAGCAGCTCCATAGGGTTCGCCTCAGATACGCAGTATTTT. Amino acid sequence: CASSSIGFASDTQYF.

CDR3 coding DNA: TGCAGTGCCCACCAGTGGAACTACGAGCAGTACTTC. Protein: CSAHQWNYEQYF. This chain uses TRBV20-1 with TRBJ2-7; no clear D gene. With 6 bases removed from V and 3 bases from J, the gap between germline ends came to 12 bases. CDR3 length: 12 amino acids. The V gene's germline CDR1 is DFQATT and CDR2 SNEGSKA (reference sequence).

This clonotype came up a few times. With a much larger clone just one base away, this may be a read error. The J gene is TRBJ2-7, the V gene TRBV9, with D unclear. The ends were cut back, 5 bases at V and 7 bases at J, with 22 bases in the middle. Germline CDR1 and CDR2: SGDLS and YYNGEE. This CDR3 has 15 amino acids. CDR3 amino acids: CASSVPTGPYNEQYF. The CDR3 DNA follows: TGTGCCAGCAGTGTACCCACTGGCCCATACAATGAGCAGTACTTC.

This clonotype was detected only a few times. The chain joins TRBV20-1 to TRBJ1-1, with TRBD1 as a possible D gene (6 bases). V dropped 3 bases and J dropped 0 bases, with 14 bases sitting between them. The CDR3 is 15 amino acids. Per the germline V gene, CDR1 is DFQATT and CDR2 is SNEGSKA (reference sequence). The CDR3 region is CSASQGNHLNTEAFF. The CDR3 nucleotides read TGCAGTGCTAGTCAGGGGAACCACCTGAACACTGAAGCTTTCTTT.

V is TRBV20-1 and J is TRBJ2-3; D perhaps matches TRBD2 (5 bases). Germline-derived CDR1 and CDR2 are DFQATT and SNEGSKA (reference sequence). The length of the CDR3 is 14 residues. V was cut by 6 bases and J by 6 bases, with 19 bases left in between. The CDR3 bases are TGCAGTGCCCCGCGCTATAGCGTTGGGGATACGCAGTATTTT. It encodes CSAPRYSVGDTQYF.

This clonotype has just a few counts. V usage is TRBV6-5 and J usage is TRBJ1-2; 9 nucleotides align to TRBD1. J lost 6 bases, V lost 6 bases, and 5 bases had no gene match. This CDR3 has 13 residues. CDR1 and CDR2 (germline): MNHEY, SVGAGI. CDR3 residues: CASSTGTGHGYTF. In DNA form, the CDR3 reads TGTGCCAGCAGCACCGGGACAGGGCATGGCTACACCTTC.

In its sample, this clonotype was seen a few times. This sequence joins TRBV6-5 and TRBJ2-6; a possible D gene is TRBD1 (6 bases). Trimming shortened V by 2 bases and J by 1 base, and 18 bases separated the two germline ends. The CDR3 has 19 amino acids. Germline V lookup: CDR1 MNHEY, CDR2 SVGAGI. DNA of the CDR3: TGTGCCAGCAGTTACCCACTACAGGGTCCGGGTTCTGGGGCCAACGTCCTGACTTTC. It specifies CASSYPLQGPGSGANVLTF.

In this sample, this clonotype turned up a few times. The gene calls are TRBV10-3 and TRBJ1-2, with D possibly matching TRBD1 (6 bases). V was pared by 3 bases and J by 4 bases, with 9 bases between. CDR1 is ENHRY, CDR2 SYGVKD, per germline. The length of the CDR3 is 13 residues. The DNA of the CDR3 is TGTGCCATCAGTGAAAGGGGGGGCTATGGCTACACCTTC. It translates to CAISERGGYGYTF.

V and J are TRBV29-1 and TRBJ2-1; D perhaps matches TRBD1 (5 bases). Germline-derived CDR1 and CDR2 are SQVTM and ANQGSEA. Deletions cut 4 bases from V and 2 bases from J, with 12 bases between. This CDR3 comprises 14 residues. For the CDR3, the DNA is TGCAGCGTTGGGGGCAGGGCAACCTACAATGAGCAGTTCTTC. It yields the protein CSVGGRATYNEQFF.

The J gene is TRBJ1-2, the V gene TRBV5-1; D ambiguous. V was trimmed by 0 bases and J by 0 bases, leaving 9 bases between them. Looked up from germline, CDR1 is SGHRS and CDR2 is YFSETQ. CDR3 size: 15 residues. CDR3 loop: CASSLGRLTNYGYTF. The CDR3 bases are TGCGCCAGCAGCTTGGGTCGACTGACTAACTATGGCTACACCTTC.

The chain combines TRBV5-1 with TRBJ2-6; 8 bases line up with TRBD1. Germline CDR1 is SGHRS and CDR2 is YFSETQ. CDR3 size: 18 residues. With V trimmed by 4 bases and J by 1 base, 10 bases remained unmatched. The CDR3 region has the DNA TGCGCCAGCAGCCCCCCTACAGGGGGTGTTTCTGGGGCCAACGTCCTGACTTTC. Its protein is CASSPPTGGVSGANVLTF.